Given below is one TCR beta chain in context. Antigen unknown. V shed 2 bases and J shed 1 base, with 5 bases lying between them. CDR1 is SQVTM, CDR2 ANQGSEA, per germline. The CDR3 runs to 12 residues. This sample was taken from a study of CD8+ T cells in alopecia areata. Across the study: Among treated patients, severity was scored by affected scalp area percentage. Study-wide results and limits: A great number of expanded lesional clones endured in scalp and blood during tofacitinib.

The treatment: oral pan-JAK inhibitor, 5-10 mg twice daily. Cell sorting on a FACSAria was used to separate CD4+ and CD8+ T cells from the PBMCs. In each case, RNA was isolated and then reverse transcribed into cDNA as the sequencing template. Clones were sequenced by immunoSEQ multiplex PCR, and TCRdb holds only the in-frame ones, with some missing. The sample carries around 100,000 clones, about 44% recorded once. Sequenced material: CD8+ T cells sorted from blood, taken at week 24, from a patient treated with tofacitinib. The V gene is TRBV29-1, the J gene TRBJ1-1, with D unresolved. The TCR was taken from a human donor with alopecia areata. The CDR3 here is CSVEYGNTEAFF. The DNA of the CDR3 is TGCAGCGTTGAATACGGGAACACTGAAGCTTTCTTT.